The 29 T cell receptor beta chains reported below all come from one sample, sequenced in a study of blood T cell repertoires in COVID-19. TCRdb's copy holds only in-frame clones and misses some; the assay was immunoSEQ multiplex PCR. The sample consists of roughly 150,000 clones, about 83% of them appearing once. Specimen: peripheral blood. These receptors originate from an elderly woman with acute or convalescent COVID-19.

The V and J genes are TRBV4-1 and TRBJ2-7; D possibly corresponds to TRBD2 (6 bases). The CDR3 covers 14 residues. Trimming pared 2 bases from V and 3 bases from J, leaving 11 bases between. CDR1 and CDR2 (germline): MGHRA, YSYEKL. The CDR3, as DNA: TGCGCCAGCAGCCAAACGGAGGGTTACTACGAGCAGTACTTC. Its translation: CASSQTEGYYEQYF.

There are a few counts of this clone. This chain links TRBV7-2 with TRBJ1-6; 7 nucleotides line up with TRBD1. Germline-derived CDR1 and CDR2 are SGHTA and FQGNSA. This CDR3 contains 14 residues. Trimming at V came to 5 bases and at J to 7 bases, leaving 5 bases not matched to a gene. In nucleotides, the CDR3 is TGTGCCAGCAGCCTAGACAGGGTCAATTCACCCCTCCACTTT. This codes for CASSLDRVNSPLHF.

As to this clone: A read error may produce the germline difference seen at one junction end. For the CDR3, the DNA is TGTGCCAGCAGCTTTGGGGGTCGGGACATCTTT. Amino acids: CASSFGGRDIF. The V call is TRBV5-4, the J call TRBJ1-1; TRBD1 is a possible D gene (6 bases). Germline-derived CDR1 and CDR2 are SGHNT and YYREEE (reference sequence). The CDR3 runs 11 residues.

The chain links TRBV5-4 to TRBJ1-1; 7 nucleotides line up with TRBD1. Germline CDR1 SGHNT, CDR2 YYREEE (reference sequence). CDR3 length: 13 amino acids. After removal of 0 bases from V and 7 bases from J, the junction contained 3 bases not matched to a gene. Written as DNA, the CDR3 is TGTGCCAGCAGCTTGGGACGACAGGGTGAAGCTTTCTTT. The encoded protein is CASSLGRQGEAFF.

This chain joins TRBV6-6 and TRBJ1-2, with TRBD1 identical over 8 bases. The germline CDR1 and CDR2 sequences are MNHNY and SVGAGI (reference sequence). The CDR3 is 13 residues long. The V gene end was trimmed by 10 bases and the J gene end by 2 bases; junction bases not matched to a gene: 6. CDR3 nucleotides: TGTGCCACCTCGACAGGGGTCAACTATGGCTACACCTTC. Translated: CATSTGVNYGYTF.

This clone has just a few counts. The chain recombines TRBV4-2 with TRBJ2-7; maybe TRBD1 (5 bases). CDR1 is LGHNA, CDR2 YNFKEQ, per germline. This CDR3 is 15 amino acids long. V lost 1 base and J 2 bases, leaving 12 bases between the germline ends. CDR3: CASSQARVRPYEQYF. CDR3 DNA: TGTGCCAGCAGCCAAGCCAGGGTGCGGCCCTACGAGCAGTACTTC.

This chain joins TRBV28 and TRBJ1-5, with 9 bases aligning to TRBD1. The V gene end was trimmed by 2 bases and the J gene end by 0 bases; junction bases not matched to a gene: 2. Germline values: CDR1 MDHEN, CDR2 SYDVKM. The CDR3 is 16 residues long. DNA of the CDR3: TGTGCCAGCAGTTTAGAGGGACAGGGTAGCAATCAGCCCCAGCATTTT. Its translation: CASSLEGQGSNQPQHF.

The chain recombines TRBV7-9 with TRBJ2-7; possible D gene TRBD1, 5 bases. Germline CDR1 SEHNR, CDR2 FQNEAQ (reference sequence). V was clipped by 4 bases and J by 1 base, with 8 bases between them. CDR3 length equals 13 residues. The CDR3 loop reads CASSSTESYEQYF. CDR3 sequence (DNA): TGTGCCAGCAGCTCGACAGAATCCTACGAGCAGTACTTC.

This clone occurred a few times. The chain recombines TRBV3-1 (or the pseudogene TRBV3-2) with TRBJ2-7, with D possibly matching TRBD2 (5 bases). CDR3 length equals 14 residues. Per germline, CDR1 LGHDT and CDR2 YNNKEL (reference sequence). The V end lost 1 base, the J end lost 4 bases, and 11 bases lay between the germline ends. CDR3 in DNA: TGTGCCAGCAGCCAAGGGGGTAGCGTTTACGAGCAGTACTTC. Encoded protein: CASSQGGSVYEQYF.

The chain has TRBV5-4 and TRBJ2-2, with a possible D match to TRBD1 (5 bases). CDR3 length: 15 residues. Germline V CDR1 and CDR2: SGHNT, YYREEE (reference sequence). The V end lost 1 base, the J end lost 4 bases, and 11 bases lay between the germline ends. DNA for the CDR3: TGTGCCAGCAGCTTGTCAGGGTTCCGCACCGGGGAGCTGTTTTTT. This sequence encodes CASSLSGFRTGELFF.

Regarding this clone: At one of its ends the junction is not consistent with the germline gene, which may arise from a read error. Here the CDR3 DNA reads TGTGCCAGTAGTTTAGAGGGACTAGCGGGACCAAACACCGGGGAGCTGTTTTTT. Its translation is CASSLEGLAGPNTGELFF. The chain has TRBV19 and TRBJ2-2; 13 positions agree with TRBD2. CDR3 length: 18 amino acids. Germline CDR1 LNHDA, CDR2 SQIVND (reference sequence).

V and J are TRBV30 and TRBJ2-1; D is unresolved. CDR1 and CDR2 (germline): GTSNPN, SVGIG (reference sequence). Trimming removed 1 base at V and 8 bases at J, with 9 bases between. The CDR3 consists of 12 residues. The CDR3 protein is CAWSAVVDEQFF. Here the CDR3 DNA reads TGTGCCTGGAGTGCAGTTGTTGATGAGCAGTTCTTC.

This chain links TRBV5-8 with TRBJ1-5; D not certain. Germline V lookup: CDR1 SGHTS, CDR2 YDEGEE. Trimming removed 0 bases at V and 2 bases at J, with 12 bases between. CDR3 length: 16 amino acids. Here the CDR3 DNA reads TGTGCCAGCAGCTTGGAAGCCGGGGTCCGCAATCAGCCCCAGCATTTT. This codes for CASSLEAGVRNQPQHF. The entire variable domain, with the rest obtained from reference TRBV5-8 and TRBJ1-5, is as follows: EAGVTQSPTHLIKTRGQQATLRCSPISGHTSVYWYQQALGLGLQFLLWYDEGEERNRGNFPPRFSGRQFPNYSSELNVNALELEDSALYLCASSLEAGVRNQPQHFGDGTRLSIL.

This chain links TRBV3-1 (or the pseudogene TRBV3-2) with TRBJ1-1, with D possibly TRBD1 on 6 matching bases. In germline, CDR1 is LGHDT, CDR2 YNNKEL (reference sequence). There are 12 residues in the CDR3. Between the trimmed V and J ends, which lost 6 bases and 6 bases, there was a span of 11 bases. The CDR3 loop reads CASSREGAEAFF. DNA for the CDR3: TGTGCCAGCAGTCGAGAGGGGGCTGAAGCTTTCTTT.

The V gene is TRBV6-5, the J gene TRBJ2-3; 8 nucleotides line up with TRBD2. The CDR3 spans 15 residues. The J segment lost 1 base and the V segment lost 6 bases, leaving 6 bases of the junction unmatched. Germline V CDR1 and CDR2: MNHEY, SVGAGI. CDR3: CASRRGGTGTDTQYF. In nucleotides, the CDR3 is TGTGCCAGCAGACGCGGGGGGACTGGCACAGATACGCAGTATTTT.

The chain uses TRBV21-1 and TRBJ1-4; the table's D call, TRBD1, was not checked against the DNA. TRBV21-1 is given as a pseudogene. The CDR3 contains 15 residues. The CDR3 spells CASSKVRGGQEKLFF. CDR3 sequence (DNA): TGTGCCAGCAGCAAAGTCAGGGGCGGTCAAGAAAAACTGTTTTTT.

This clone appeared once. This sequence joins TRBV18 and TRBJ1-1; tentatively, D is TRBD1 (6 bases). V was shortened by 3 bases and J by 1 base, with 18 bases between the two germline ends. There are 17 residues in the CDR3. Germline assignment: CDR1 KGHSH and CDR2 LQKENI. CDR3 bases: TGTGCCAGCTCACCCTATCCCCCCCAGGGGTCGAACACTGAAGCTTTCTTT. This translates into CASSPYPPQGSNTEAFF.

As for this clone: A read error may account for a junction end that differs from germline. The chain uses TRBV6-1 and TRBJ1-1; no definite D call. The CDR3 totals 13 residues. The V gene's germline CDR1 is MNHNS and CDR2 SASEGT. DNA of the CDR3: TGTGCCAGCAGTGAGGACGGGAACGCTGAAGCTTTCTTT. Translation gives CASSEDGNAEAFF.

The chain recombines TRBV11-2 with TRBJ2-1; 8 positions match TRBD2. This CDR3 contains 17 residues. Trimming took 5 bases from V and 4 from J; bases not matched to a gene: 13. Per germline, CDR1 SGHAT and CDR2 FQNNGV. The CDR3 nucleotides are TGTGCCAGCAGCCCCCGGGGCGGAGCGGGGGCTTACAATGAGCAGTTCTTC. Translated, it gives CASSPRGGAGAYNEQFF.

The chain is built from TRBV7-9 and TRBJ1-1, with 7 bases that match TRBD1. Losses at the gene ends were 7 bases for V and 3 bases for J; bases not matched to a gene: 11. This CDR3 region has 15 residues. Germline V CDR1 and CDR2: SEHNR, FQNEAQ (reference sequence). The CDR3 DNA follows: TGTGCCAGCATCTCCCTCCGACAGGGCGACACTGAAGCTTTCTTT. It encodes CASISLRQGDTEAFF.

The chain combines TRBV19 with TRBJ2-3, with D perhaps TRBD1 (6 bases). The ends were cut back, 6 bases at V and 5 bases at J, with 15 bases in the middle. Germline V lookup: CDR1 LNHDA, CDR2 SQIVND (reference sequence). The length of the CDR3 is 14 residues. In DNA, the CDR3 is TGTGCCAGTAGCCGCAGGGGTTCACTAGATACGCAGTATTTT. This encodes CASSRRGSLDTQYF.

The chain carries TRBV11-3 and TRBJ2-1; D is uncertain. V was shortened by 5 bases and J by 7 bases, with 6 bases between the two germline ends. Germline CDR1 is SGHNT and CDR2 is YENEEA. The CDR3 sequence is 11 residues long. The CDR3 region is CASSPRNEQFF. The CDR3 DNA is TGTGCCAGCAGCCCTAGAAATGAGCAGTTCTTC.

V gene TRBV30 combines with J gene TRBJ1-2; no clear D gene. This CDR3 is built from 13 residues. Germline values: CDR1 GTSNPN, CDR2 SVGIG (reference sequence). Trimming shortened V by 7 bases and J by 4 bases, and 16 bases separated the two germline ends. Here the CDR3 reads CAFIKLGGYGYTF. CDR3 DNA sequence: TGTGCCTTCATAAAGCTGGGAGGCTATGGCTACACCTTC.

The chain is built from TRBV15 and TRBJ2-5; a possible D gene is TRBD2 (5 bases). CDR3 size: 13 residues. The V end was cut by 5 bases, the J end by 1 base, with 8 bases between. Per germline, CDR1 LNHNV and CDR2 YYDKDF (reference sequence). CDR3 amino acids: CATSGRSQETQYF. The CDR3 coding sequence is TGTGCCACCAGCGGGAGAAGCCAAGAGACCCAGTACTTC.

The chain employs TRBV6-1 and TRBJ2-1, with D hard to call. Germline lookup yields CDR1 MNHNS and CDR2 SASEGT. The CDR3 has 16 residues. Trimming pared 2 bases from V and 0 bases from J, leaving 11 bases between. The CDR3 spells CASSERSVSSYNEQFF. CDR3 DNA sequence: TGTGCCAGCAGTGAAAGGAGCGTTAGCTCCTACAATGAGCAGTTCTTC.

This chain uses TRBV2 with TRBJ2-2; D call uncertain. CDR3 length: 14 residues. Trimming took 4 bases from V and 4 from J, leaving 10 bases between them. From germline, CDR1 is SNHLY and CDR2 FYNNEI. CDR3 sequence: CASSGGQATGELFF. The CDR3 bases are TGTGCCAGCAGTGGCGGTCAAGCCACCGGGGAGCTGTTTTTT.

Written as DNA, the CDR3 is TGTGCCATCAGTGCCCAGGGGGATTCTCAGCCCCAGCATTTT. Amino acid sequence: CAISAQGDSQPQHF. The rearrangement links TRBV10-3 to TRBJ1-5, with TRBD1 identical over 7 bases. J was trimmed by 6 bases and V by 4 bases; bases with no gene match: 6. Per the germline V gene, CDR1 is ENHRY and CDR2 is SYGVKD. This CDR3 comprises 14 residues.

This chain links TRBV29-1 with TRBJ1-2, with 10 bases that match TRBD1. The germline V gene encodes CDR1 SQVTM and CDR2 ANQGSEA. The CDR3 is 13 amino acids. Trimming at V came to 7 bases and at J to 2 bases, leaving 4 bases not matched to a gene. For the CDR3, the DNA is TGCAGCGCCCCGACAGGGGGCAACTATGGCTACACCTTC. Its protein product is CSAPTGGNYGYTF.

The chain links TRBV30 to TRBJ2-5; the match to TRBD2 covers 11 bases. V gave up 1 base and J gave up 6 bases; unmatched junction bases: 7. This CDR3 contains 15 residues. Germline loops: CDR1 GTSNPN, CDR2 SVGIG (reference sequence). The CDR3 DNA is TGTGCCTGGAGTGGTCTAGCGGGGGGCGCGAAGACCCAGTACTTC. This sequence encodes CAWSGLAGGAKTQYF.